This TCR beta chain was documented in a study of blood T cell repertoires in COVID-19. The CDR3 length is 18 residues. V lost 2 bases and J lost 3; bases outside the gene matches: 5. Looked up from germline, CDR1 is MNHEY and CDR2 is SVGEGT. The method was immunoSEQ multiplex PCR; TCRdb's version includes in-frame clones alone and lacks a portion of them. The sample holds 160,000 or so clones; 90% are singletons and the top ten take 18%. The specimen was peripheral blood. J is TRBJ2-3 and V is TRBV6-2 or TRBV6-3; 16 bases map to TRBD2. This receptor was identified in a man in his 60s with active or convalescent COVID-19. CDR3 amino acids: CASSYRGTSGRGTDTQYF. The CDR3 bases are TGTGCCAGCAGTTACCGCGGGACTAGCGGGAGGGGAACAGATACGCAGTATTTT.